This T cell receptor beta chain is drawn from a study of T cells in Graves' hyperthyroidism and ophthalmopathy. Study-wide findings and caveats: A model using 13 V-J features told ophthalmopathy apart from stable hyperthyroidism.

Germline CDR1 and CDR2: DFQATT and SNEGSKA (reference sequence). This CDR3 is built from 17 residues. V was pared by 3 bases and J by 4 bases, with 23 bases between. Uncontrolled infection, other autoimmune disease, pregnancy or lactation disqualified patients from enrolment. The study based diagnoses on clinical symptoms, serum thyroxine and TRAb, thyroid ultrasound and orbital computed tomography. Fresh peripheral blood, 8 to 10 ml, was the source of the PBMCs. TCR beta CDR3 regions were amplified from RNA transcripts. An initial round of RT-PCR targeting the TCR CDR3 relied on the HTBI primer set. TCRdb fed the multiplex PCR reads into MiXCR, producing one record per CDR3 protein. The sample records about 590,000 distinct CDR3 sequences, about a sixth being singletons. This clonotype was picked up many times. The target antigen is unknown.

The chain links TRBV20-1 to TRBJ2-3; a possible D gene is TRBD1 (5 bases). Sequencing used blood. This sequence was found in a woman younger than 45 with Graves' hyperthyroidism. CDR3 sequence: CSARPSLTADSPDTQYF. The CDR3 nucleotides read TGCAGTGCTAGGCCCTCCCTGACCGCCGACAGCCCAGATACGCAGTATTTT.